What follows are 27 T cell receptor beta chains derived from one specimen sequenced in a study of T cells of healthy individuals. One entry per CDR3 protein results from TCRdb running MiXCR on the 5' RACE reads. Found here are roughly 87,000 distinct CDR3 sequences, around 17% of them singletons; the top ten hold 6.2%. The receptors stem from a human donor in good health.

This clonotype was seen more than once but under ten times. The V gene is TRBV28, the J gene TRBJ2-7; D gene uncertain. The CDR3 length is 12 residues. Germline V gene lookup returns CDR1 MDHEN and CDR2 SYDVKM. V was clipped by 6 bases and J by 3 bases, with 9 bases between them. The CDR3 sequence: CASSPPSYEQYF. DNA for the CDR3: TGTGCCAGCAGCCCTCCGAGCTACGAGCAGTACTTC.

Here the CDR3 reads CASSPSPTWPTQYF. As DNA, the CDR3 is TGTGCCAGCTCTCCAAGCCCGACCTGGCCTACGCAGTATTTT. V and J are TRBV18 and TRBJ2-3; D uncertain. Trimming took off 6 bases at V and 8 bases at J, with 18 bases between the two ends. Germline V gene sequence: CDR1 KGHSH, CDR2 LQKENI. The CDR3 consists of 14 residues. Together with reference TRBV18 and TRBJ2-3, the CDR3 gives the full variable domain: NAGVMQNPRHLVRRRGQEARLRCSPMKGHSHVYWYRQLPEEGLKFMVYLQKENIIDESGMPKERFSAEFPKEGPSILRIQQVVRGDSAAYFCASSPSPTWPTQYFGPGTRLTVL.

This clonotype was observed a handful of times. The rearrangement links TRBV6-2 or TRBV6-3 to TRBJ1-2; D call uncertain. The germline V gene encodes CDR1 MNHEY and CDR2 SVGEGT. V gave up 6 bases and J gave up 5 bases, with 13 bases separating them. The CDR3 covers 13 residues. Here the CDR3 DNA reads TGTGCCAGCAGCCGATCGGAGACTTATGGCTACACCTTC. This translates into CASSRSETYGYTF.

There are many counts of this clonotype. The chain is built from TRBV28 and TRBJ2-7; 9 positions match TRBD1. CDR1 is MDHEN and CDR2 is SYDVKM in the germline V gene. Trimming cost V 5 bases and J 3 bases; bases outside gene matches: 11. The CDR3 consists of 16 residues. This chain's CDR3 is CASSHNMGQGNYEQYF. Written as DNA, the CDR3 is TGTGCCAGCAGTCATAATATGGGACAGGGTAACTACGAGCAGTACTTC.

This clonotype was detected only a few times. The CDR3 sequence: CASSRTGGADTEAFF. As DNA, the CDR3 is TGCGCCAGCAGTCGGACAGGGGGCGCGGACACTGAAGCTTTCTTT. V gene TRBV5-1 combines with J gene TRBJ1-1; 11 nucleotides align to TRBD1. Germline V CDR1 and CDR2: SGHRS, YFSETQ. The ends lost 5 bases at V and 3 bases at J; junction bases unmatched: 6. The CDR3 length is 15 residues.

This clonotype was seen ten or more times. This chain joins TRBV27 and TRBJ2-1, with 8 nucleotides matching TRBD2. Unmatched junction bases numbered 9, after V lost 5 bases and J lost 9 bases. Per germline, CDR1 MNHEY and CDR2 SMNVEV (reference sequence). This CDR3 has 14 residues. The CDR3 sequence: CASSIGLAGSEQFF. In DNA form, the CDR3 reads TGTGCCAGCAGTATAGGACTAGCAGGGTCTGAGCAGTTCTTC.

This clonotype was counted a few times. The gene calls are TRBV5-1 and TRBJ2-7; D remains unclear. The ends were cut back, 2 bases at V and 2 bases at J, with 8 bases in the middle. CDR3 length: 13 residues. Germline values: CDR1 SGHRS, CDR2 YFSETQ. CDR3 protein: CASSLDTTYEQYF. CDR3 DNA: TGCGCCAGCAGCTTAGACACTACCTACGAGCAGTACTTC.

The sample holds a few counts of this clonotype. This chain uses TRBV7-2 with TRBJ2-5, with 10 bases identical to TRBD1. Germline V lookup: CDR1 SGHTA, CDR2 FQGNSA. The V gene end was trimmed by 4 bases and the J gene end by 5 bases; junction bases not matched to a gene: 13. The CDR3 consists of 17 residues. This chain's CDR3 is CASSSRQGALSGETQYF. As DNA, the CDR3 is TGTGCCAGCAGCTCGAGACAGGGGGCCCTGTCGGGGGAGACCCAGTACTTC.

CDR3 amino acids: CASRELPGETQYF. CDR3 nucleotides: TGTGCCAGCAGGGAACTACCGGGGGAGACCCAGTACTTC. The chain is built from TRBV2 and TRBJ2-5; maybe TRBD2 (5 bases). V was trimmed by 6 bases and J by 5 bases, leaving 13 bases between them. Per the germline V gene, CDR1 is SNHLY and CDR2 is FYNNEI. The CDR3 runs to 13 residues.

The CDR3 DNA reads TGTGCCAGCAGCTACAGGGATGGGCATGGCTACACCTTC. It yields the protein CASSYRDGHGYTF. The chain links TRBV4-2 to TRBJ1-2, with D maybe TRBD1 (6 bases). From germline, CDR1 is LGHNA and CDR2 YNFKEQ. The CDR3 is 13 residues long. Trimming took off 5 bases at V and 6 bases at J, with 13 bases between the two ends.

This clonotype was observed many times. This chain links TRBV3-1 with TRBJ2-3, with D possibly being TRBD2 (5 bases). In germline, CDR1 is LGHDT, CDR2 YNNKEL (reference sequence). Trimming cost V 4 bases and J 1 base, with 12 bases left between them. The CDR3 has 15 amino acids. The CDR3 protein is CASSPLLVGTDTQYF. The CDR3, as DNA: TGTGCCAGCAGCCCCCTACTAGTCGGCACAGATACGCAGTATTTT.

Many counts were recorded for this clonotype. In DNA form, the CDR3 reads TGTGCCAGCAGCTTAGGTGCGGGGGCCCTGAACACCGGGGAGCTGTTTTTT. It codes for CASSLGAGALNTGELFF. J is TRBJ2-2 and V is TRBV7-2; D is possibly TRBD2 (7 bases). The CDR3 extends over 17 amino acids. The germline gives CDR1 SGHTA, CDR2 FQGNSA. V lost 1 base and J lost 1, with 13 bases in between.

This chain uses TRBV20-1 with TRBJ2-1; 10 nucleotides match TRBD2. Germline CDR1 reads DFQATT; CDR2 reads SNEGSKA (reference sequence). This CDR3 region has 14 residues. The V segment lost 5 bases and the J segment 4 bases; nucleotides outside the gene matches: 5. DNA of the CDR3: TGCAGTGCTTTACTAGCGGGACCATACAATGAGCAGTTCTTC. Its translation is CSALLAGPYNEQFF.

This clonotype has at least ten counts. The CDR3 spells CSVEGVSTDTQYF. The CDR3 coding sequence is TGCAGCGTTGAAGGGGTTAGCACAGATACGCAGTATTTT. The gene calls are TRBV29-1 and TRBJ2-3; D is ambiguous. CDR1 and CDR2 from the germline V gene are SQVTM and ANQGSEA. CDR3 length: 13 residues. V was cut by 1 base and J by 0 bases, with 5 bases left in between.

The V gene is TRBV3-1, the J gene TRBJ2-7; D is uncertain. The V and J ends lost 2 bases and 6 bases respectively, with 8 bases between them. The CDR3 extends over 12 amino acids. Germline CDR1 LGHDT, CDR2 YNNKEL (reference sequence). The CDR3 sequence: CASSQSVSEQYF. CDR3 nucleotide sequence: TGTGCCAGCAGCCAATCGGTAAGCGAGCAGTACTTC.

The CDR3 protein is CASSSTKGLPNEKLFF. CDR3 coding DNA: TGTGCCAGCAGTTCAACCAAAGGGTTGCCTAATGAAAAACTGTTTTTT. The chain uses TRBV12-3 or TRBV12-4 and TRBJ1-4; D gene ambiguous. V lost 4 bases and J 3 bases, leaving 15 bases between the germline ends. The CDR3 runs to 16 residues.

The gene calls are TRBV10-3 and TRBJ2-5; 8 bases are shared with TRBD1. V shed 7 bases and J 5 bases; nucleotides not matched to a gene: 9. The CDR3 consists of 14 residues. CDR1 and CDR2 from the germline V gene are ENHRY and SYGVKD. The CDR3 nucleotides are TGTGCCATCAACGGTGACAGGGGCGGCGAGACCCAGTACTTC. This translates into CAINGDRGGETQYF.

This clonotype was counted only a few times. The CDR3 here is CATSRAGVSNEKLFF. The DNA for the CDR3 is TGTGCCACCAGCAGAGCTGGGGTCTCTAATGAAAAACTGTTTTTT. The rearrangement joins TRBV15 to TRBJ1-4, with D uncertain. CDR1 LNHNV and CDR2 YYDKDF come from the germline V gene (reference sequence). Trimming shortened V by 1 base and J by 3 bases, and 9 bases separated the two germline ends. There are 15 residues in the CDR3.

This clonotype was found many times. DNA for the CDR3: TGTGCCAGCAGCCTCCCAGGGGGCGCCCACAATGAGCAGTTCTTC. It codes for CASSLPGGAHNEQFF. V gene TRBV7-9 combines with J gene TRBJ2-1; 8 bases agree with TRBD1. This CDR3 has 15 amino acids. The junction had 8 bases not matched to a gene; V was cut back by 5 bases and J by 5 bases. CDR1 and CDR2 from the germline V gene are SEHNR and FQNEAQ (reference sequence).

This rearrangement joins TRBV7-8 to TRBJ2-5; 11 nucleotides agree with TRBD1. CDR3 length: 16 residues. The junction had 7 bases not matched to a gene; V was cut back by 5 bases and J by 2 bases. Germline V gene lookup returns CDR1 SGHVS and CDR2 FQNEAQ. The CDR3: CASSNTGTGGQETQYF. DNA for the CDR3: TGTGCCAGCAGCAATACCGGGACAGGGGGACAAGAGACCCAGTACTTC.

This clonotype was seen only a few times. The chain uses TRBV5-1 and TRBJ2-1; D is possibly TRBD1 or TRBD2 (5 bases each). V dropped 0 bases and J dropped 9 bases, with 10 bases sitting between them. CDR3 length: 13 residues. Germline values: CDR1 SGHRS, CDR2 YFSETQ. CDR3 bases: TGCGCCAGCAGCTTGGATCCGGGACGTGAGCAGTTCTTC. Amino acid sequence: CASSLDPGREQFF. The whole variable domain, filled in from reference TRBV5-1 and TRBJ2-1, reads KAGVTQTPRYLIKTRGQQVTLSCSPISGHRSVSWYQQTPGQGLQFLFEYFSETQRNKGNFPGRFSGRQFSNSRSEMNVSTLELGDSALYLCASSLDPGREQFFGPGTRLTVL.

The chain has TRBV7-9 and TRBJ1-4; D ambiguous. Trimming took off 5 bases at V and 6 bases at J, with 7 bases between the two ends. This CDR3 has 12 residues. Germline CDR1 is SEHNR and CDR2 is FQNEAQ (reference sequence). DNA for the CDR3: TGTGCCAGCAGCCTTAAAGATGAAAAACTGTTTTTT. Amino acid sequence: CASSLKDEKLFF.

The chain links TRBV4-2 to TRBJ2-5; tentatively, D is TRBD2 (6 bases). The germline V gene has CDR1 LGHNA and CDR2 YNFKEQ. The CDR3 runs to 16 residues. The V gene lost 0 bases and the J gene lost 5 bases, with 16 bases spanning the gap. The CDR3 coding sequence is TGTGCCAGCAGCCAAGATGGGGCCGGGACTCTGGAGACCCAGTACTTC. Its protein product is CASSQDGAGTLETQYF.

The chain couples TRBV4-3 to TRBJ1-2, with no clear D. Trimming pared 0 bases from V and 8 bases from J, leaving 13 bases between. This CDR3 spans 14 amino acids. CDR1 and CDR2 from the germline V gene are LGHNA and YSLEER. Here the CDR3 DNA reads TGCGCCAGCAGCCAAGAATCGCGGGATGCGGGCTACACCTTC. Protein: CASSQESRDAGYTF.

This clonotype was picked up many times. This rearrangement joins TRBV7-9 to TRBJ2-1, with TRBD2 identical over 9 bases. Germline-derived CDR1 and CDR2 are SEHNR and FQNEAQ (reference sequence). CDR3 size: 12 residues. V lost 6 bases to trimming and J lost 12 bases; unmatched junction nucleotides: 6. The CDR3 loop is CASRSKAGGQFF. In nucleotides, the CDR3 is TGTGCCAGCAGATCAAAAGCGGGGGGGCAGTTCTTC.

The chain is built from TRBV28 and TRBJ2-7, with 9 bases identical to TRBD2. The CDR3 extends over 18 amino acids. With 5 bases clipped from V and 0 bases from J, the junction kept 14 bases outside the gene matches. The germline V gene encodes CDR1 MDHEN and CDR2 SYDVKM. This chain's CDR3 is CASSLLGGGLARSYEQYF. The CDR3 DNA reads TGTGCCAGCAGTCTCCTGGGGGGGGGACTAGCCCGCTCCTACGAGCAGTACTTC.

The V and J genes are TRBV15 and TRBJ2-2, with D perhaps matching TRBD2 (6 bases). V lost 3 bases and J lost 4, with 9 bases in between. The CDR3 has 14 residues. Germline CDR1 LNHNV, CDR2 YYDKDF (reference sequence). CDR3 nucleotide sequence: TGTGCCACCAGCAGGGGAGGTGGCACCGGGGAGCTGTTTTTT. This encodes CATSRGGGTGELFF.